The 15 T cell receptor beta chains listed next were all sequenced from one sample in a study of blood T cell repertoires in COVID-19. The protocol was immunoSEQ multiplex PCR, while the TCRdb copy is restricted to in-frame clones and leaves out a portion. Here the sample spans approximately 280,000 clones, approximately 90% being singletons. Material for sequencing was peripheral blood. These receptor sequences come from a man between 35 and 55 years old with acute or convalescent COVID-19.

The J gene is TRBJ2-3, the V gene TRBV7-2, with no clear D. V shed 5 bases and J shed 4 bases, with 7 bases lying between them. Germline CDR1 SGHTA, CDR2 FQGNSA. The CDR3 is made up of 12 amino acids. CDR3 sequence (DNA): TGTGCCAGCAGCCCCCTAGCAGATACGCAGTATTTT. This gives the protein CASSPLADTQYF. The complete variable domain, with remaining parts taken from reference TRBV7-2 and TRBJ2-3, reads GAGVSQSPSNKVTEKGKDVELRCDPISGHTALYWYRQSLGQGLEFLIYFQGNSAPDKSGLPSDRFSAERTGGSVSTLTIQRTQQEDSAVYLCASSPLADTQYFGPGTRLTVL.

The chain recombines TRBV30 with TRBJ1-2, with D unclear. CDR1 and CDR2 from the germline V gene are GTSNPN and SVGIG (reference sequence). V gave up 4 bases and J gave up 2 bases, with 11 bases separating them. There are 13 residues in the CDR3. In nucleotides, the CDR3 is TGTGCCTGGACCCCGTCCCAGAACTATGGCTACACCTTC. This translates into CAWTPSQNYGYTF.

V and J are TRBV6-6 and TRBJ1-1, with D tentatively TRBD1 (6 bases). The germline CDR1 and CDR2 sequences are MNHNY and SVGAGI (reference sequence). The CDR3 covers 15 residues. Trimming pared 4 bases from V and 0 bases from J, leaving 12 bases between. The CDR3: CASSSGELVNTEAFF. The CDR3 DNA follows: TGTGCCAGCAGTTCAGGGGAATTGGTGAACACTGAAGCTTTCTTT.

This clone was seen only a few times. The chain employs TRBV11-3 and TRBJ2-7; 8 nucleotides line up with TRBD1. Germline CDR1 SGHNT, CDR2 YENEEA. Trimming removed 6 bases from V and 7 bases from J; junction bases left unmatched: 2. The CDR3 consists of 11 residues. As DNA, the CDR3 is TGTGCCAGCAGGGACAGGGAAGAGCAGTACTTC. Translating it yields CASRDREEQYF.

This clone showed up just a few times. V is TRBV27 and J is TRBJ2-7; 7 bases match TRBD1. This CDR3 has 15 residues. The J segment lost 6 bases and the V segment lost 1 base, leaving 9 bases of the junction unmatched. CDR1 is MNHEY, CDR2 SMNVEV, per germline (reference sequence). CDR3 DNA sequence: TGTGCCAGCAGTTTATTCACAGGGGCGAGGCTCGAGCAGTACTTC. As protein: CASSLFTGARLEQYF.

This clone was picked up one time. The genes are TRBV2 and TRBJ1-1; D call uncertain. CDR1 is SNHLY, CDR2 FYNNEI, per germline. V was cut by 7 bases and J by 7 bases, with 22 bases left in between. The CDR3 runs to 15 residues. The CDR3 spells CASTSEDPRAGEAFF. In DNA form, the CDR3 reads TGTGCCAGCACTAGTGAAGACCCGCGGGCAGGTGAAGCTTTCTTT. Full variable domain (rest looked up from reference TRBV2 and TRBJ1-1): EPEVTQTPSHQVTQMGQEVILRCVPISNHLYFYWYRQILGQKVEFLVSFYNNEISEKSEIFDDQFSVERPDGSNFTLKIRSTKLEDSAMYFCASTSEDPRAGEAFFGQGTRLTVV.

V is TRBV5-1 and J is TRBJ2-1, with 8 bases identical to TRBD2. CDR3 length: 15 amino acids. Trimming at V came to 0 bases and at J to 9 bases, leaving 8 bases not matched to a gene. Germline V gene data show CDR1 as SGHRS and CDR2 as YFSETQ. The CDR3 region is CASSLAGAGEVEQFF. The CDR3 bases are TGCGCCAGCAGCTTGGCCGGAGCGGGGGAGGTTGAGCAGTTCTTC.

The V gene is TRBV6-4, the J gene TRBJ1-2, with TRBD1 matching 7 bases. Germline loops: CDR1 MRHNA, CDR2 SNTAGT. The CDR3 length is 14 residues. V gave up 6 bases and J gave up 3 bases; unmatched junction bases: 7. The CDR3 nucleotides are TGTGCCAGCAGGACAAACACAGGGGACTATGGCTACACCTTC. This sequence encodes CASRTNTGDYGYTF.

Here the CDR3 reads CASSRMGAGGWIDTQYF. In nucleotides, the CDR3 is TGCGCCAGCAGCCGCATGGGGGCAGGGGGCTGGATAGATACGCAGTATTTT. This chain joins TRBV4-1 and TRBJ2-3; 8 bases align to TRBD1. CDR1 and CDR2 (germline): MGHRA, YSYEKL. V dropped 4 bases and J dropped 5; count of bases not matched to a gene: 14. The CDR3 has 17 amino acids.

The chain's CDR3 is CASMAAGRGYTF. The DNA of the CDR3 is TGTGCCAGCATGGCTGCTGGTCGAGGCTACACCTTC. The rearrangement uses TRBV6-5 and TRBJ1-2; D is uncertain. Between the trimmed V and J ends, which lost 7 bases and 8 bases, there was a span of 14 bases. This CDR3 has 12 amino acids. CDR1 MNHEY and CDR2 SVGAGI come from the germline V gene.

The chain carries TRBV7-2 and TRBJ2-3; 8 bases agree with TRBD1. V gave up 7 bases and J gave up 2 bases; unmatched junction bases: 8. Germline CDR1 and CDR2: SGHTA and FQGNSA. This CDR3 comprises 15 residues. CDR3 residues: CASTRDRISTDTQYF. In DNA, the CDR3 is TGTGCCAGCACCCGGGACAGGATATCCACAGATACGCAGTATTTT.

V is TRBV7-2 and J is TRBJ1-2, with D unclear. The germline CDR1 and CDR2 sequences are SGHTA and FQGNSA. V lost 4 bases, J lost 5 bases, and 11 bases lay in between. This CDR3 is 13 amino acids long. As DNA, the CDR3 is TGTGCCAGCAGCTCGTACGGGGATTATGGCTACACCTTC. This gives the protein CASSSYGDYGYTF. The full variable domain, rest sourced from reference TRBV7-2 and TRBJ1-2, is GAGVSQSPSNKVTEKGKDVELRCDPISGHTALYWYRQSLGQGLEFLIYFQGNSAPDKSGLPSDRFSAERTGGSVSTLTIQRTQQEDSAVYLCASSSYGDYGYTFGSGTRLTVV.

The J gene is TRBJ1-2, the V gene TRBV3-1 (or the pseudogene TRBV3-2); TRBD1 matches 11 bases. From germline, CDR1 is LGHDT and CDR2 YNNKEL (reference sequence). V shed 1 base, J shed 7 bases, and the junction held 5 bases outside the gene matches. CDR3 size: 15 residues. The DNA of the CDR3 is TGTGCCAGCAGCCAAGCCGGGACAGGGGGTCTTGGCTACACCTTC. It encodes CASSQAGTGGLGYTF.

The chain has TRBV7-9 and TRBJ2-3; TRBD1 aligns across 8 bases. Trimming took 5 bases from V and 3 from J; bases not matched to a gene: 10. The CDR3 is 16 residues long. CDR1 and CDR2 (germline): SEHNR, FQNEAQ (reference sequence). The DNA for the CDR3 is TGTGCCAGCAGCCCTTTGGAGGGACAGGAGACAGATACGCAGTATTTT. This sequence encodes CASSPLEGQETDTQYF.

This chain connects TRBV7-9 to TRBJ1-1; 8 positions agree with TRBD1. The CDR3 contains 15 residues. Germline values: CDR1 SEHNR, CDR2 FQNEAQ (reference sequence). Trimming removed 1 base from V and 5 bases from J; junction bases left unmatched: 6. CDR3 sequence: CASSLGAGGGTEAFF. In DNA, the CDR3 is TGTGCCAGCAGCTTAGGAGCAGGGGGCGGGACTGAAGCTTTCTTT.